The 17 T cell receptor beta chains below all came from one sample that was sequenced in a study of blood T cell repertoires in COVID-19. Using immunoSEQ multiplex PCR, the repertoire was profiled, and TCRdb retains in-frame clones only, with some absent. The repertoire consists of around 250,000 clones, with more than 85% occurring once and the leading ten covering 3.6%. Sample: peripheral blood. The receptors derive from a man between 18 and 29 years old with active or convalescent COVID-19.

The rearrangement links TRBV5-1 to TRBJ2-1; possibly TRBD1 for D (5 bases). Germline V lookup: CDR1 SGHRS, CDR2 YFSETQ. The V end lost 0 bases, the J end lost 2 bases, and 15 bases lay between the germline ends. This CDR3 has 17 residues. The CDR3 spells CASSLEGARRTYNEQFF. In DNA, the CDR3 is TGCGCCAGCAGCTTGGAAGGGGCCAGACGAACCTACAATGAGCAGTTCTTC. Supplemented by reference TRBV5-1 and TRBJ2-1, the full variable domain reads KAGVTQTPRYLIKTRGQQVTLSCSPISGHRSVSWYQQTPGQGLQFLFEYFSETQRNKGNFPGRFSGRQFSNSRSEMNVSTLELGDSALYLCASSLEGARRTYNEQFFGPGTRLTVL.

This clone has only one observation. This sequence joins TRBV3-1 (or the pseudogene TRBV3-2) and TRBJ2-1; D may be TRBD2 (5 bases). The V and J ends lost 5 bases and 7 bases respectively, with 15 bases between them. The CDR3 runs 14 residues. From germline, CDR1 is LGHDT and CDR2 YNNKEL (reference sequence). The CDR3 nucleotides are TGTGCCAGCAGCTGGGGAGTACGTTCAAATGAGCAGTTCTTC. Translating it yields CASSWGVRSNEQFF.

Comment on this clone: Other DNA sequences within the sample encode an identical CDR3. CDR3 nucleotides: TGTGCCAGCAGCTTTACGGTGAACACTGAAGCTTTCTTT. Protein: CASSFTVNTEAFF. J is TRBJ1-1 and V is TRBV7-9; no reliable D call. This CDR3 region has 13 residues. Trimming shortened V by 3 bases and J by 0 bases, and 5 bases separated the two germline ends. From germline, CDR1 is SEHNR and CDR2 FQNEAQ (reference sequence).

The genes are TRBV2 and TRBJ2-7, with D unclear. CDR1 SNHLY and CDR2 FYNNEI come from the germline V gene. Trimming pared 3 bases from V and 3 bases from J, leaving 9 bases between. The CDR3 sequence is 13 residues long. Here the CDR3 DNA reads TGTGCCAGCAGTGAGAGGCAACTCTACGAGCAGTACTTC. It yields the protein CASSERQLYEQYF.

The chain is built from TRBV28 and TRBJ2-1, with 8 bases identical to TRBD1. Germline CDR1 MDHEN, CDR2 SYDVKM. This CDR3 comprises 12 residues. V lost 7 bases, J lost 10 bases, and 6 bases stayed unmatched. The CDR3 loop reads CASTGTGREQFF. In DNA form, the CDR3 reads TGTGCCAGCACCGGGACAGGTAGGGAGCAGTTCTTC.

The CDR3 DNA follows: TGTGCCATCAGTGAGTCTGGCGGCAGGGCCTACTCTGGAAACACCATATATTTT. Protein: CAISESGGRAYSGNTIYF. The chain links TRBV10-3 to TRBJ1-3, with D possibly matching TRBD1 (5 bases). V was shortened by 0 bases and J by 0 bases, with 15 bases between the two germline ends. The CDR3 is 18 residues long. Germline CDR1 ENHRY, CDR2 SYGVKD.

The V and J genes are TRBV5-1 and TRBJ2-2; TRBD2 agrees at 13 bases. Germline values: CDR1 SGHRS, CDR2 YFSETQ. The CDR3 spans 15 residues. The junction had 3 bases not matched to a gene; V was cut back by 3 bases and J by 7 bases. CDR3 nucleotides: TGCGCCAGCAGCTCAGGACTAGCGGGGGACGGGGAGCTGTTTTTT. It is translated as CASSSGLAGDGELFF.

Notes on this clone: The same CDR3 can be traced to other DNA sequences in this sample. J is TRBJ1-2 and V is TRBV5-1; D is unclear. Germline CDR1 reads SGHRS; CDR2 reads YFSETQ. The germline V and J ends were trimmed by 0 bases and 5 bases, with 8 bases remaining between them. The CDR3 is 13 amino acids. CDR3 nucleotide sequence: TGCGCCAGCAGCTTGGGAACGGAGTATGGCTACACCTTC. The encoded protein is CASSLGTEYGYTF.

The V and J genes are TRBV24-1 and TRBJ2-2; maybe TRBD1 (6 bases). V was clipped by 3 bases and J by 4 bases, with 14 bases between them. There are 16 residues in the CDR3. CDR1 and CDR2 from the germline V gene are KGHDR and SFDVKD. The CDR3 spells CATSDSSGELTGELFF. The CDR3 bases are TGTGCCACCAGTGATAGCTCAGGGGAACTCACCGGGGAGCTGTTTTTT.

The CDR3 protein is CASNFVLGGPQHF. CDR3 nucleotide sequence: TGTGCCAGTAACTTCGTCCTCGGCGGGCCCCAGCATTTT. The V and J genes are TRBV19 and TRBJ1-5; the D is unclear. This CDR3 is 13 amino acids long. The germline gives CDR1 LNHDA, CDR2 SQIVND (reference sequence). Trimming shortened V by 7 bases and J by 9 bases, and 16 bases separated the two germline ends.

The V call is TRBV19, the J call TRBJ1-3; D not certain. Per the germline V gene, CDR1 is LNHDA and CDR2 is SQIVND (reference sequence). Trimming removed 8 bases from V and 4 bases from J, with 12 bases in between. There are 13 residues in the CDR3. CDR3 in DNA: TGTGCCAGTGGCGTGACAAACGGAAACACCATATATTTT. Its translation: CASGVTNGNTIYF.

This clone has only one observation. V usage is TRBV13 and J usage is TRBJ2-7; D uncertain. Per the germline V gene, CDR1 is PRHDT and CDR2 is FYEKMQ (reference sequence). The CDR3 spans 17 residues. Trimming stripped 2 bases from V and 3 bases from J, with 20 bases between. CDR3 bases: TGTGCCAGCAGCTTATCCTACGGTTCACTACATTACTACGAGCAGTACTTC. Residues: CASSLSYGSLHYYEQYF. The full variable domain, completed using reference TRBV13 and TRBJ2-7, is AAGVIQSPRHLIKEKRETATLKCYPIPRHDTVYWYQQGPGQDPQFLISFYEKMQSDKGSIPDRFSAQQFSDYHSELNMSSLELGDSALYFCASSLSYGSLHYYEQYFGPGTRLTVT.

The chain couples TRBV11-2 to TRBJ2-1; TRBD1 aligns across 10 bases. CDR1 is SGHAT and CDR2 is FQNNGV in the germline V gene. The CDR3 runs to 15 residues. With 4 bases clipped from V and 7 bases from J, the junction kept 7 bases outside the gene matches. DNA of the CDR3: TGTGCCAGCAGCTCTCGACAGGGGGCTCGAAATGAGCAGTTCTTC. It yields the protein CASSSRQGARNEQFF.

The V and J genes are TRBV6-6 and TRBJ2-7; 7 bases are shared with TRBD2. The germline V gene encodes CDR1 MNHNY and CDR2 SVGAGI (reference sequence). With 2 bases clipped from V and 5 bases from J, the junction kept 9 bases outside the gene matches. This CDR3 is 15 amino acids long. CDR3 loop: CASSYGLWRENEQYF. The CDR3 DNA is TGTGCCAGCAGTTACGGCCTTTGGCGGGAGAACGAGCAGTACTTC.

The chain has TRBV7-8 and TRBJ2-7, with TRBD1 identical over 9 bases. The CDR3 covers 19 residues. Per germline, CDR1 SGHVS and CDR2 FQNEAQ. V shed 5 bases, J shed 1 base, and the junction held 18 bases outside the gene matches. The CDR3 protein is CASSVGRDRVVGGSYEQYF. The CDR3, as DNA: TGTGCCAGCAGCGTAGGCCGGGACAGGGTAGTAGGCGGGTCCTACGAGCAGTACTTC.

V is TRBV27 and J is TRBJ1-6; D is perhaps TRBD1 (6 bases). Trimming removed 5 bases from V and 9 bases from J, with 14 bases in between. Germline V gene data show CDR1 as MNHEY and CDR2 as SMNVEV (reference sequence). The CDR3 totals 14 residues. The CDR3 sequence: CASSPLRGSSPLHF. Here the CDR3 DNA reads TGTGCCAGCAGTCCCCTAAGGGGGAGTTCACCCCTCCACTTT.

This chain connects TRBV27 to TRBJ1-5; D is unclear. Germline V gives CDR1 MNHEY, CDR2 SMNVEV (reference sequence). Trimming shortened V by 5 bases and J by 7 bases, and 15 bases separated the two germline ends. The CDR3 extends over 14 amino acids. The CDR3 nucleotides are TGTGCCAGCAGTCTCCTCGGAGTTGGGCAGCCCCAGCATTTT. The encoded protein is CASSLLGVGQPQHF.